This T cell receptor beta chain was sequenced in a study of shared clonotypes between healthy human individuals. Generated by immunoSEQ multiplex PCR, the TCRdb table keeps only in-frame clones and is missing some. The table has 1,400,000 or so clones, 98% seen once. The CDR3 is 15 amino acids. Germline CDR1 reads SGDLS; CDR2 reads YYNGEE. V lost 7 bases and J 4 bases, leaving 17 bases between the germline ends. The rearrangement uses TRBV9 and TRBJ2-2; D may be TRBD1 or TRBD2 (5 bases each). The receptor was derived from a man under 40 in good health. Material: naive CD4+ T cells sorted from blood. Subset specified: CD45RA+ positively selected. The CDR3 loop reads CASRPGQDRTGELFF. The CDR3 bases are TGTGCCAGCCGACCGGGGCAGGACCGCACCGGGGAGCTGTTTTTT.